This T cell receptor beta chain was sequenced for a study of low-dose radiotherapy and immunotherapy resistance in tumors. Study context: Treatment of Cohort 1 consisted of 0.5 Gy per fraction every 2 weeks, adding up to 6.5 Gy. Individuals in Cohort 2 had 1 Gy per fraction every two weeks, adding up to 13 Gy over 26 weeks.

TRAV- and TRBV-specific primers, spanning alpha and beta chains, primed first-strand cDNA. The PCR that amplified TCRs ran for 20 to 25 cycles, relying on a constant-region primer and a V-primer adapter. TCRdb re-derived calls from the reads in MiXCR, one entry per CDR3 protein. This table holds just over 90,000 distinct CDR3 sequences, 20% to 25% found once. Indicated time point: after trial treatment. As to treatment: LDRT plus nivolumab, ipilimumab, low-dose cyclophosphamide and aspirin (RACIN trial). Along with nivolumab and ipilimumab, donors received aspirin, low-dose cyclophosphamide and low-dose radiotherapy. Patients with advanced, tumor-infiltrating lymphocyte-negative solid tumors were eligible. This CDR3 contains 14 residues. V lost 5 bases to trimming and J lost 5 bases, with 13 bases between them. Looked up from germline, CDR1 is LNHDA and CDR2 is SQIVND (reference sequence).

The starting material was PBMCs, obtained after low-dose radiotherapy plus immunotherapy. The sequence was collected from a female donor with ovarian cancer. The chain couples TRBV19 to TRBJ1-5; D unclear. CDR3 in DNA: TGTGCCAGTAGTGGACCGCCCGGCTATCAGCCCCAGCATTTT. This gives the protein CASSGPPGYQPQHF.